Listed here are 23 T cell receptor beta chains from one sample, sequenced in a study of early T cells in non-severe SARS-CoV-2 infection. Via MiXCR, TCRdb re-called the 5' RACE reads, giving one row per CDR3 protein. The sample includes under 70,000 distinct CDR3 sequences, approximately 6.1% of them seen just once. The material was whole blood, obtained at baseline. These receptors were collected from an adult who was a healthcare worker with PCR-confirmed SARS-CoV-2 infection or an uninfected control (not recorded which).

This clonotype was recorded at least ten times. V gene TRBV10-1 combines with J gene TRBJ2-3; 10 nucleotides agree with TRBD2. In germline, CDR1 is WNHNN, CDR2 SYGVQD (reference sequence). The CDR3 runs to 17 residues. The junction had 5 bases not matched to a gene; V was cut back by 0 bases and J by 2 bases. CDR3 protein: CASSESGLAGVTDTQYF. Written as DNA, the CDR3 is TGCGCCAGCAGTGAGTCGGGGCTAGCGGGGGTCACAGATACGCAGTATTTT.

There are many counts of this clonotype. The chain employs TRBV6-1 and TRBJ2-5; 11 nucleotides line up with TRBD1. Germline V gene sequence: CDR1 MNHNS, CDR2 SASEGT. V shed 6 bases and J 5 bases; nucleotides not matched to a gene: 5. The CDR3 is 14 amino acids. The CDR3 loop reads CASRGQGARETQYF. The CDR3 DNA follows: TGTGCCAGCAGAGGACAGGGGGCCCGGGAGACCCAGTACTTC.

This clonotype turned up a few times. The chain has TRBV29-1 and TRBJ2-5, with D perhaps TRBD1 or TRBD2 (6 bases each). The CDR3 spans 12 residues. CDR1 is SQVTM, CDR2 ANQGSEA, per germline. V gave up 4 bases and J gave up 4 bases, with 10 bases separating them. This CDR3 is CSVGGARETQYF. CDR3 nucleotides: TGCAGCGTTGGGGGGGCCCGAGAGACCCAGTACTTC.

The V call is TRBV6-5, the J call TRBJ2-2; 10 bases map to TRBD1. V was clipped by 2 bases and J by 6 bases; unmatched bases: 9. Germline V lookup: CDR1 MNHEY, CDR2 SVGAGI. The CDR3 extends over 17 amino acids. The CDR3 coding sequence is TGTGCCAGCAGTTACATTCCAGGGACAGGGGCCCCCGGGGAGCTGTTTTTT. Protein: CASSYIPGTGAPGELFF.

This clonotype was detected a few times. The chain recombines TRBV28 with TRBJ2-2, with D possibly TRBD1 on 5 matching bases. Trimming removed 6 bases at V and 3 bases at J, with 20 bases between. The CDR3 has 17 amino acids. Germline values: CDR1 MDHEN, CDR2 SYDVKM. CDR3 protein: CASSPPKGKRYTGELFF. CDR3 bases: TGTGCCAGCAGCCCGCCGAAGGGGAAACGATACACCGGGGAGCTGTTTTTT. The entire variable domain, with the rest obtained from reference TRBV28 and TRBJ2-2, is as follows: DVKVTQSSRYLVKRTGEKVFLECVQDMDHENMFWYRQDPGLGLRLIYFSYDVKMKEKGDIPEGYSVSREKKERFSLILESASTNQTSMYLCASSPPKGKRYTGELFFGEGSRLTVL.

Ten or more counts support this clonotype. One end of the junction does not line up with germline, which may come from a read error. CDR3 protein: CASSPGTGGTEAFF. The CDR3 nucleotides are TGCGCCAGCAGCCCAGGGACAGGGGGCACTGAAGCTTTCTTT. The genes are TRBV18 and TRBJ1-1; 11 bases line up with TRBD1. The CDR3 length is 14 residues. Germline V gene lookup returns CDR1 KGHSH and CDR2 LQKENI.

The sample holds many counts of this clonotype. The V call is TRBV29-1, the J call TRBJ2-1; 8 nucleotides line up with TRBD1. The germline CDR1 and CDR2 sequences are SQVTM and ANQGSEA. Germline trimming cut 2 bases from V and 4 bases from J; bases unmatched to any gene: 1. The CDR3 runs 13 residues. The CDR3 nucleotides read TGCAGCGTTGAACAGGGGGCTTACAATGAGCAGTTCTTC. Translating it yields CSVEQGAYNEQFF.

The gene calls are TRBV20-1 and TRBJ2-1; 15 nucleotides match TRBD2. The J segment lost 5 bases and the V segment lost 7 bases, leaving 6 bases of the junction unmatched. CDR1 is DFQATT, CDR2 SNEGSKA, per germline (reference sequence). The CDR3 has 15 amino acids. The DNA for the CDR3 is TGCAGTGTAAGGACTAGCGGGAGGGAAAACAATGAGCAGTTCTTC. This sequence encodes CSVRTSGRENNEQFF.

In this sample, this clonotype turned up many times. The gene calls are TRBV7-2 and TRBJ1-1; D is unclear. Trimming removed 5 bases at V and 1 base at J, with 14 bases between. This CDR3 contains 15 residues. In germline, CDR1 is SGHTA, CDR2 FQGNSA. CDR3 sequence (DNA): TGTGCCAGCAGCCTTACCTCCAACCAGAACACTGAAGCTTTCTTT. This sequence encodes CASSLTSNQNTEAFF.

The chain carries TRBV12-3 or TRBV12-4 and TRBJ2-7; no reliable D call. V lost 7 bases, J lost 6 bases, and 10 bases lay in between. The CDR3 totals 11 residues. The CDR3 coding sequence is TGTGCCAGCACCCTCACGGGCGAGCAGTACTTC. Protein: CASTLTGEQYF.

This clonotype was recorded many times. The chain has TRBV6-5 and TRBJ1-5; no firm D call. The V and J ends lost 0 bases and 2 bases respectively, with 11 bases between them. Looked up from germline, CDR1 is MNHEY and CDR2 is SVGAGI. The CDR3 contains 16 residues. Written as DNA, the CDR3 is TGTGCCAGCAGTTACTCGTACGGGAGCGGCAATCAGCCCCAGCATTTT. Translating it yields CASSYSYGSGNQPQHF.

This clonotype was counted a few times. This sequence joins TRBV29-1 and TRBJ2-7; D may be TRBD1 (5 bases). CDR1 SQVTM and CDR2 ANQGSEA come from the germline V gene. This CDR3 is built from 13 residues. The V and J ends lost 4 bases and 2 bases respectively, with 12 bases between them. CDR3 bases: TGCAGCGTTGGGGCAGGGAATCCCTACGAGCAGTACTTC. It translates to CSVGAGNPYEQYF.

There are many counts of this clonotype. This chain links TRBV2 with TRBJ2-3; D is perhaps TRBD2 (6 bases). The CDR3 loop spans 13 amino acids. Germline assignment: CDR1 SNHLY and CDR2 FYNNEI. V was shortened by 6 bases and J by 3 bases, with 10 bases between the two germline ends. In nucleotides, the CDR3 is TGTGCCAGCAGGGGGGACTCAACAGATACGCAGTATTTT. It translates to CASRGDSTDTQYF.

This clonotype was counted ten times or more. The V call is TRBV5-5, the J call TRBJ2-7, with D perhaps TRBD1 or TRBD2 (5 bases each). The V end was cut by 1 base, the J end by 3 bases, with 14 bases between. Germline assignment: CDR1 SGHKS and CDR2 YYEKEE (reference sequence). The CDR3 loop spans 15 amino acids. CDR3 amino acids: CASSLLDGGGYEQYF. In nucleotides, the CDR3 is TGTGCCAGCAGCTTGCTAGATGGTGGGGGCTACGAGCAGTACTTC.

Concerning this clonotype itself: A clone one base away is much larger, so this may be a read error. The chain combines TRBV4-1 with TRBJ2-1, with 10 bases aligning to TRBD1. Per germline, CDR1 MGHRA and CDR2 YSYEKL. The CDR3 runs to 15 residues. The CDR3 protein is CASSQGQGAYNEKFF. The CDR3 DNA is TGCGCCAGCAGCCAAGGACAGGGGGCTTACAATGAGAAGTTCTTC.

The CDR3 nucleotides read TGTGCCAGCAGCGTAGAGGCTAGCGGGAGGGTGCAGTTCTTC. Protein product: CASSVEASGRVQFF. V gene TRBV9 combines with J gene TRBJ2-1; 12 nucleotides agree with TRBD2. The length of the CDR3 is 14 residues. V was pared by 0 bases and J by 12 bases, with 4 bases of the junction left unmatched. CDR1 and CDR2 (germline): SGDLS, YYNGEE.

As concerns this clonotype: A much larger clone lies a single base off, so this may be a read error. The chain has TRBV19 and TRBJ2-4; 9 nucleotides align to TRBD1. The CDR3 is 14 residues long. V gave up 6 bases and J gave up 12 bases; unmatched junction bases: 12. CDR1 and CDR2 from the germline V gene are LNHDA and SQIVND (reference sequence). The CDR3, as DNA: TGTGCCAGTAGACCGACCAGGACAGGGGCAACTCAGTACTTC. It codes for CASRPTRTGATQYF.

This clonotype was counted ten times or more. The genes are TRBV5-5 and TRBJ1-1; D might be TRBD1 (5 bases). V was shortened by 0 bases and J by 0 bases, with 12 bases between the two germline ends. This CDR3 has 16 residues. Germline CDR1 is SGHKS and CDR2 is YYEKEE (reference sequence). The CDR3 here is CASSLADSYMNTEAFF. For the CDR3, the DNA is TGTGCCAGCAGCTTGGCCGACAGTTATATGAACACTGAAGCTTTCTTT.

This clonotype has only a few counts. The rearrangement links TRBV7-9 to TRBJ1-1; 7 positions match TRBD1. After removal of 2 bases from V and 3 bases from J, the junction contained 6 bases not matched to a gene. The CDR3 is 15 residues long. Germline loops: CDR1 SEHNR, CDR2 FQNEAQ (reference sequence). In DNA form, the CDR3 reads TGTGCCAGCAGCTTATCGAACACAGGGGACACTGAAGCTTTCTTT. This translates into CASSLSNTGDTEAFF.

For this clonotype: It may be a read error: a sequence one base away is much more abundant. The rearrangement uses TRBV4-1 and TRBJ2-1; D remains unclear. Germline CDR1 MGHRA, CDR2 YSYEKL. This CDR3 contains 12 residues. This CDR3 reads CTSSQVYNEQFF. The CDR3 region has the DNA TGCACCAGCAGCCAAGTATACAATGAGCAGTTCTTC.

This clonotype was found a few times. The V gene is TRBV5-6, the J gene TRBJ2-7, with 10 bases that match TRBD1. With V trimmed by 2 bases and J by 2 bases, 7 bases remained unmatched. CDR3 length: 16 amino acids. Germline V gene lookup returns CDR1 SGHDT and CDR2 YYEEEE. CDR3 DNA sequence: TGTGCCAGCAGCTTAGCGGGACAGGGGTTAACCTACGAGCAGTACTTC. It specifies CASSLAGQGLTYEQYF.

DNA of the CDR3: TGTGCCAGCAGCTTACTAACAGGGCGGGAGACCCAGTACTTC. Translating gives CASSLLTGRETQYF. The chain couples TRBV11-2 to TRBJ2-5; TRBD1 might be the D (6 bases). The CDR3 contains 14 residues. The V gene lost 2 bases and the J gene lost 5 bases, with 12 bases spanning the gap. Germline loops: CDR1 SGHAT, CDR2 FQNNGV.

This clonotype was recorded a few times. In DNA form, the CDR3 reads TGCGCCAGCAGCTTGAGCCAGGCGAACACTGAAGCTTTCTTT. Translated, it gives CASSLSQANTEAFF. The chain is built from TRBV5-1 and TRBJ1-1; unclear D gene. CDR1 is SGHRS and CDR2 is YFSETQ in the germline V gene. This CDR3 has 14 amino acids. V lost 1 base, J lost 1 base, and 8 bases lay in between.